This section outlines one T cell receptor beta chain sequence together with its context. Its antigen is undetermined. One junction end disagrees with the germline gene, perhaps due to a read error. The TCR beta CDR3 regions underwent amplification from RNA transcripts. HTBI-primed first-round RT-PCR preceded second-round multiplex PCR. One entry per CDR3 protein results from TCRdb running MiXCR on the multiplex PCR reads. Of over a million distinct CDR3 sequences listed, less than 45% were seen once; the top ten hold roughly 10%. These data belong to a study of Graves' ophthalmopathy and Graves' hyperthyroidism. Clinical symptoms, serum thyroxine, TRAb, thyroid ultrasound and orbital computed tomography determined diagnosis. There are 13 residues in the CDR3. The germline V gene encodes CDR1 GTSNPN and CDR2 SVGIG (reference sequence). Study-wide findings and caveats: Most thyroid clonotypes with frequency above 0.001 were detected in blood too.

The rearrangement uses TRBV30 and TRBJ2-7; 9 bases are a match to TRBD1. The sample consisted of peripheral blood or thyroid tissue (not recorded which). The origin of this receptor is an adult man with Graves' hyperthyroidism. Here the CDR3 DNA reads TGTGCCTGGAGGCCGGGACAGGGATACGGGCAGTACTTC. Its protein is CAWRPGQGYGQYF.